The rows below give T cell receptor beta chains drawn from one sample of a study of cytomegalovirus exposure and HLA in healthy donors. The protocol was immunoSEQ multiplex PCR, while the TCRdb copy is restricted to in-frame clones and leaves out a portion. The repertoire holds fewer than 250,000 clones, with roughly 81% as singletons. The sample consisted of PBMCs. The receptors come from a young woman in good health and CMV-seropositive. Both conserved end residues are part of each CDR3. Fields, in order: V gene, clone size, J gene, D gene, CDR3 protein, CDR3 DNA. D genes are given only for firm matches. Expanded clones are given a class, and other clones once, few, many or no size at all.

v_call: TRBV4-1; clone_size: .; j_call: TRBJ2-1; d_call: TRBD2; cdr3_aa: CASSQESGISSWEQFF; cdr3_nt: TGCGCCAGCAGCCAAGAAAGCGGGATATCATCATGGGAGCAGTTCTTC
v_call: TRBV5-1; clone_size: .; j_call: TRBJ2-3; d_call: .; cdr3_aa: CASSLDGSELDTQYF; cdr3_nt: TGCGCCAGCAGCTTGGACGGGAGCGAATTAGATACGCAGTATTTT
v_call: TRBV19; clone_size: few; j_call: TRBJ2-1; d_call: .; cdr3_aa: CASAQYGGPHNEQFF; cdr3_nt: TGTGCCAGTGCCCAATATGGGGGCCCCCACAATGAGCAGTTCTTC
v_call: TRBV28; clone_size: .; j_call: TRBJ2-7; d_call: TRBD1; cdr3_aa: CASSPRTGGVEQYF; cdr3_nt: TGTGCCAGCAGTCCCCGGACAGGGGGGGTCGAGCAGTACTTC
v_call: TRBV6-5; clone_size: .; j_call: TRBJ2-1; d_call: .; cdr3_aa: CASTRANEQFF; cdr3_nt: TGTGCCAGCACCAGGGCGAATGAGCAGTTCTTC
v_call: TRBV27; clone_size: few; j_call: TRBJ1-5; d_call: .; cdr3_aa: CASSRTGSNQPQHF; cdr3_nt: TGTGCCAGCAGCCGCACGGGGAGCAATCAGCCCCAGCATTTT
v_call: TRBV5-5; clone_size: .; j_call: TRBJ1-1; d_call: .; cdr3_aa: CASSLGLKSGEAFF; cdr3_nt: TGTGCCAGCAGCTTGGGTCTAAAGAGCGGCGAAGCTTTCTTT
v_call: TRBV2; clone_size: .; j_call: TRBJ2-7; d_call: TRBD2; cdr3_aa: CASIRGRDYSYEQYF; cdr3_nt: TGTGCCAGCATAAGAGGACGGGACTACTCCTACGAGCAGTACTTC
v_call: TRBV6-1; clone_size: .; j_call: TRBJ2-1; d_call: TRBD1; cdr3_aa: CASTRDRVSYNEQFF; cdr3_nt: TGTGCCAGCACCAGGGACAGGGTCTCCTACAATGAGCAGTTCTTC
v_call: TRBV27; clone_size: .; j_call: TRBJ1-2; d_call: TRBD1; cdr3_aa: CASSPGQNYGYTF; cdr3_nt: TGTGCCAGCAGTCCGGGACAGAATTATGGCTACACCTTC
v_call: TRBV6-6; clone_size: .; j_call: TRBJ2-5; d_call: .; cdr3_aa: CASRPRGKGYETQYF; cdr3_nt: TGTGCCAGCAGACCTCGGGGGAAGGGGTACGAGACCCAGTACTTC
v_call: TRBV27; clone_size: .; j_call: TRBJ2-3; d_call: TRBD1; cdr3_aa: CASRVGQGSKDTQYF; cdr3_nt: TGTGCCAGCAGGGTCGGACAGGGTAGCAAAGATACGCAGTATTTT
v_call: TRBV19; clone_size: .; j_call: TRBJ1-2; d_call: .; cdr3_aa: CASSIPDRANYGYTF; cdr3_nt: TGTGCCAGTAGTATCCCCGACAGAGCTAACTATGGCTACACCTTC
v_call: TRBV11-2; clone_size: .; j_call: TRBJ2-7; d_call: .; cdr3_aa: CASSSGQNYEQYF; cdr3_nt: TGTGCCAGCAGCTCGGGACAAAATTACGAGCAGTACTTC
v_call: TRBV28; clone_size: .; j_call: TRBJ2-7; d_call: TRBD1; cdr3_aa: CASSIPGTGSHEQYF; cdr3_nt: TGTGCCAGCAGTATTCCCGGGACAGGGTCCCACGAGCAGTACTTC
v_call: TRBV23-1; clone_size: .; j_call: TRBJ2-1; d_call: .; cdr3_aa: CASSLGQSYNEQFF; cdr3_nt: TGCGCCAGCAGTCTCGGACAGAGCTACAATGAGCAGTTCTTC
v_call: TRBV30; clone_size: .; j_call: TRBJ1-1; d_call: .; cdr3_aa: CAWSVDRNTEAFF; cdr3_nt: TGTGCCTGGAGTGTAGACAGGAACACTGAAGCTTTCTTT
v_call: TRBV29-1; clone_size: .; j_call: TRBJ1-2; d_call: .; cdr3_aa: CSVEGASSGYTF; cdr3_nt: TGCAGCGTTGAAGGTGCATCGAGTGGCTACACCTTC
v_call: TRBV11-2; clone_size: .; j_call: TRBJ2-7; d_call: TRBD2; cdr3_aa: CASSPGLAGAF; cdr3_nt: TGTGCCAGCAGCCCGGGACTAGCGGGAGCTTTC
v_call: TRBV10-2; clone_size: .; j_call: TRBJ2-7; d_call: TRBD1; cdr3_aa: CASSEGDRSSYEQYF; cdr3_nt: TGCGCCAGCAGTGAAGGGGACAGGAGCTCCTACGAGCAGTACTTC
v_call: TRBV29-1; clone_size: .; j_call: TRBJ2-1; d_call: TRBD1; cdr3_aa: CSHGQGALEQFF; cdr3_nt: TGCAGCCATGGACAGGGGGCGCTTGAGCAGTTCTTC